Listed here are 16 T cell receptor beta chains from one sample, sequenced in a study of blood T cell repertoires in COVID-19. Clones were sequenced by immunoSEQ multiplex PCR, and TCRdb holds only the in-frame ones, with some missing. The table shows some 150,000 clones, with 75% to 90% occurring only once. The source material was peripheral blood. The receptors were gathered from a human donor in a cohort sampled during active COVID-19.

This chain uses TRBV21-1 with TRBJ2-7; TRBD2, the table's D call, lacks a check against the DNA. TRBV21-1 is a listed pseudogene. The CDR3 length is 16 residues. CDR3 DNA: TGTGCCAGCAGCAAAGCGCTCGGGGTCACGCCCTACGAGCAGTACGTC. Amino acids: CASSKALGVTPYEQYV.

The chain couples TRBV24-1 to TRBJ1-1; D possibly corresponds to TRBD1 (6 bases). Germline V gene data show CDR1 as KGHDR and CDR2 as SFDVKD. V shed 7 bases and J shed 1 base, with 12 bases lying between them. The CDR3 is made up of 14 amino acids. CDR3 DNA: TGTGCCACCAGCCAGGGGTCCCAGAACACTGAAGCTTTCTTT. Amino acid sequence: CATSQGSQNTEAFF.

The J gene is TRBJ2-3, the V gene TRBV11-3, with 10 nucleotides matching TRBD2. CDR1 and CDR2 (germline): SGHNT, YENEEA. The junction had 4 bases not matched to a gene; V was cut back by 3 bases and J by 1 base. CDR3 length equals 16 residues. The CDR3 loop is CASSFQAGGGTDTQYF. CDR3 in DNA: TGTGCCAGCAGCTTCCAAGCGGGAGGGGGCACAGATACGCAGTATTTT.

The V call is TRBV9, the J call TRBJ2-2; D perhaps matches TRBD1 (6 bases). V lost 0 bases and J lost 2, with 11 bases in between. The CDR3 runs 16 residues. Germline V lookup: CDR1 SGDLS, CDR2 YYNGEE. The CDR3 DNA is TGTGCCAGCAGCGTAGGGGCAGGGGATAACACCGGGGAGCTGTTTTTT. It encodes CASSVGAGDNTGELFF. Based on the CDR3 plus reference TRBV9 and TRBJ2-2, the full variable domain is DSGVTQTPKHLITATGQRVTLRCSPRSGDLSVYWYQQSLDQGLQFLIQYYNGEERAKGNILERFSAQQFPDLHSELNLSSLELGDSALYFCASSVGAGDNTGELFFGEGSRLTVL.

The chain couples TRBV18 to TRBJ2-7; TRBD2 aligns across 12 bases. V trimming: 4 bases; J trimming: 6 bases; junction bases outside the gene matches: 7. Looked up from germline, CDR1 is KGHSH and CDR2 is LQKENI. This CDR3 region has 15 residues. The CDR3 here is CASSRGLAGLGEQYF. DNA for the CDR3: TGTGCCAGCTCACGAGGACTAGCGGGGCTAGGCGAGCAGTACTTC.

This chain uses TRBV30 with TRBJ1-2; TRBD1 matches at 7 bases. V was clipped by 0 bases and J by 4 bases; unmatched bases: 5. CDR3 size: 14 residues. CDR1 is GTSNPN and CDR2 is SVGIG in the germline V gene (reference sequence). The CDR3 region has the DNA TGTGCCTGGAGTGTACAGGGGACACCCTATGGCTACACCTTC. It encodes CAWSVQGTPYGYTF.

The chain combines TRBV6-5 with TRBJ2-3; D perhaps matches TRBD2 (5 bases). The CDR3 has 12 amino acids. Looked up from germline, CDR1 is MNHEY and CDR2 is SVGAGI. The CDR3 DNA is TGTGCTACACGTCCGGGGACAGATACGCAGTATTTT. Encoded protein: CATRPGTDTQYF.

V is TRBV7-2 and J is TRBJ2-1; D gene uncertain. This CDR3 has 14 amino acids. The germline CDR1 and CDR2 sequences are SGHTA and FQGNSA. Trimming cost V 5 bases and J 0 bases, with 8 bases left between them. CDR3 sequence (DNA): TGTGCCAGCAGCCCTTTTAGCTCCTACAATGAGCAGTTCTTC. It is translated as CASSPFSSYNEQFF.

The CDR3 DNA reads TGTGCCAGCAGCTTTAAGCCGGGACACAACACCGGGGAGCTGTTTTTT. This sequence encodes CASSFKPGHNTGELFF. The V and J genes are TRBV27 and TRBJ2-2; perhaps TRBD1 as D (6 bases). The CDR3 is made up of 16 amino acids. CDR1 is MNHEY and CDR2 is SMNVEV in the germline V gene (reference sequence). The V end lost 6 bases, the J end lost 2 bases, and 16 bases lay between the germline ends.

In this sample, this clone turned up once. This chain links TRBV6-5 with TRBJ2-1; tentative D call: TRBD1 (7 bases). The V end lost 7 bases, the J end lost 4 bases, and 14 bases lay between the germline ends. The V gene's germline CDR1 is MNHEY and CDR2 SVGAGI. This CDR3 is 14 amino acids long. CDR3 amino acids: CASNQPGGYNEQFF. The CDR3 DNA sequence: TGTGCCAGCAACCAACCAGGGGGGTACAATGAGCAGTTCTTC.

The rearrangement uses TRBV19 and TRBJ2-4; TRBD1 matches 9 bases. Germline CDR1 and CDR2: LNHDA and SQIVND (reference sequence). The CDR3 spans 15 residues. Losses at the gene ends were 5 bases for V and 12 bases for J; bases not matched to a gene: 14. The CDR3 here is CASSVGTGSVFPQYF. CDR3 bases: TGTGCCAGTAGTGTCGGGACAGGGAGTGTCTTCCCTCAGTACTTC. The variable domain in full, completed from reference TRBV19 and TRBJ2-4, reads DGGITQSPKYLFRKEGQNVTLSCEQNLNHDAMYWYRQDPGQGLRLIYYSQIVNDFQKGDIAEGYSVSREKKESFPLTVTSAQKNPTAFYLCASSVGTGSVFPQYFGAGTRLSVL.

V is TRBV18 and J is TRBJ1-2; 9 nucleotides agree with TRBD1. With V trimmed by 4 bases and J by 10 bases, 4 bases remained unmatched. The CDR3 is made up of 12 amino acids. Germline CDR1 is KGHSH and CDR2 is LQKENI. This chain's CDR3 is CASSRGDRDYTF. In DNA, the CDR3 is TGTGCCAGCTCACGGGGGGACAGGGACTACACCTTC.

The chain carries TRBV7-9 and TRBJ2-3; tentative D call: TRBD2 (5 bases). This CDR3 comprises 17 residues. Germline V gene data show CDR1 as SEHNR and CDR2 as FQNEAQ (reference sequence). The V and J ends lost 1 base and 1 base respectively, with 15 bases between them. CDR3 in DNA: TGTGCCAGCAGCTTAGTCTACGGGAAGGCGGGCACAGATACGCAGTATTTT. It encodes CASSLVYGKAGTDTQYF.

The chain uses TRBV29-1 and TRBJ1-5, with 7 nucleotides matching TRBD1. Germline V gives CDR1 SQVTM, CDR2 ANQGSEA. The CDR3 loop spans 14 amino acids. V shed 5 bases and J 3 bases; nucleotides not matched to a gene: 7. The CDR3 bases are TGCAGCGTTCGGGACAGTGGCAACAATCAGCCCCAGCATTTT. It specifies CSVRDSGNNQPQHF.

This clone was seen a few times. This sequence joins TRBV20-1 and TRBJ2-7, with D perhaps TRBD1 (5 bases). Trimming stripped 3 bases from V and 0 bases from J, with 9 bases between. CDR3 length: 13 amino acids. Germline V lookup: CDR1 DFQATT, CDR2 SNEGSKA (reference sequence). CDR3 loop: CSASAGYSYEQYF. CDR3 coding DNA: TGCAGTGCTAGTGCAGGGTACTCCTACGAGCAGTACTTC.

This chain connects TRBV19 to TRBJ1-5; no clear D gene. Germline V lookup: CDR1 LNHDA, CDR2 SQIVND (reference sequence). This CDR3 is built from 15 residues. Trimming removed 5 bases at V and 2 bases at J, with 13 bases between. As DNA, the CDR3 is TGTGCCAGTAGTTCCCGGTCCCTTGGCAATCAGCCCCAGCATTTT. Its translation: CASSSRSLGNQPQHF.